The 30 T cell receptor beta chains reported below all come from one sample, sequenced in a study of T cells in Graves' hyperthyroidism and ophthalmopathy. From RNA transcripts, TCR beta CDR3 regions were amplified. HTBI primers were used for first-round RT-PCR of the TCR CDR3. In TCRdb, the multiplex PCR reads were re-called with MiXCR into one record per CDR3 protein. The sample lists 550,000 to 600,000 distinct CDR3 sequences; around 17% were seen once. The sequencing sample was made of blood. These receptors were taken from a woman between 18 and 29 years old with Graves' hyperthyroidism.

This clonotype was recorded a few times. This rearrangement joins TRBV30 to TRBJ2-5, with no clear D. Trimming stripped 0 bases from V and 1 base from J, with 9 bases between. The CDR3 spans 14 residues. Per germline, CDR1 GTSNPN and CDR2 SVGIG (reference sequence). The CDR3 DNA reads TGTGCCTGGAGTGTAACGGGCCGCCAAGAGACCCAGTACTTC. Translating it yields CAWSVTGRQETQYF. The full variable domain, with the rest looked up from reference TRBV30 and TRBJ2-5, is SQTIHQWPATLVQPVGSPLSLECTVEGTSNPNLYWYRQAAGRGLQLLFYSVGIGQISSEVPQNLSASRPQDRQFILSSKKLLLSDSGFYLCAWSVTGRQETQYFGPGTRLLVL.

This clonotype was recorded at least ten times. This chain connects TRBV30 to TRBJ2-7, with D uncertain. V dropped 1 base and J dropped 0 bases, with 10 bases sitting between them. Germline assignment: CDR1 GTSNPN and CDR2 SVGIG (reference sequence). This CDR3 comprises 14 residues. CDR3 DNA sequence: TGTGCCTGGAGTGCTGGGGTCGGCTCCTACGAGCAGTACTTC. Encoded protein: CAWSAGVGSYEQYF.

The sample holds many counts of this clonotype. The chain recombines TRBV28 with TRBJ2-2, with 7 nucleotides matching TRBD1. The CDR3 runs to 16 residues. The germline gives CDR1 MDHEN, CDR2 SYDVKM. V trimming: 5 bases; J trimming: 4 bases; junction bases outside the gene matches: 10. CDR3 amino acids: CASSPITGVTTGELFF. The CDR3 DNA sequence: TGTGCCAGCAGTCCAATTACAGGGGTTACCACCGGGGAGCTGTTTTTT.

The J gene is TRBJ2-2, the V gene TRBV4-1; D ambiguous. V lost 1 base to trimming and J lost 3 bases, with 6 bases between them. The germline CDR1 and CDR2 sequences are MGHRA and YSYEKL. The CDR3 consists of 14 residues. CDR3: CASSQVVDTGELFF. The CDR3 bases are TGCGCCAGCAGCCAAGTTGTGGACACCGGGGAGCTGTTTTTT.

The J gene is TRBJ2-7, the V gene TRBV6-1; D is ambiguous. The CDR3 spans 14 residues. Trimming removed 6 bases from V and 2 bases from J, with 14 bases in between. Germline CDR1 and CDR2: MNHNS and SASEGT. For the CDR3, the DNA is TGTGCCAGCAGCCCCCGTTCCGCCACCTACGAGCAGTACTTC. Amino acids: CASSPRSATYEQYF.

As to this clonotype: The germline gene is not matched at one end of the junction; a read error may be the cause. The genes are TRBV7-3 and TRBJ2-5, with 8 bases lining up with TRBD2. This CDR3 is built from 18 residues. CDR1 is SGHTA, CDR2 FQGTGA, per germline. CDR3 bases: TGCGCCAGCAGCCACTCGGGAGGGGGGGGGGGGGGGGCGGAGACCCAGTACTTC. Its protein is CASSHSGGGGGGAETQYF.

Ten or more counts support this clonotype. The genes are TRBV5-6 and TRBJ2-1; 12 nucleotides align to TRBD2. The CDR3 contains 17 residues. From germline, CDR1 is SGHDT and CDR2 YYEEEE. Losses at the gene ends were 0 bases for V and 2 bases for J; bases not matched to a gene: 3. CDR3 DNA sequence: TGTGCCAGCAGCTTGGGGGCTAGCGGGAGGGCCTACAATGAGCAGTTCTTC. Residues: CASSLGASGRAYNEQFF.

The rearrangement joins TRBV7-8 to TRBJ1-6; D uncertain. The germline V and J ends were trimmed by 4 bases and 7 bases, with 14 bases remaining between them. The CDR3 sequence is 15 residues long. Germline lookup yields CDR1 SGHVS and CDR2 FQNEAQ. This CDR3 reads CASSSSWTGNSPLHF. DNA of the CDR3: TGTGCCAGCAGCTCGTCCTGGACGGGGAATTCACCCCTCCACTTT.

This clonotype was seen only a few times. The gene calls are TRBV6-2 or TRBV6-3 and TRBJ2-7; 7 nucleotides agree with TRBD1. This CDR3 has 16 residues. With V trimmed by 5 bases and J by 2 bases, 12 bases remained unmatched. The germline gives CDR1 MNHEY, CDR2 SVGEGT. The CDR3, as DNA: TGTGCCAGCAGTCCCCCCGACAGGGTCCTCCCCTACGAGCAGTACTTC. Protein product: CASSPPDRVLPYEQYF.

This clonotype was seen repeatedly, ten times or more. The CDR3 DNA is TGCAGCGCCCGACAGGGTCACGAGCAGTACTTC. Amino acids: CSARQGHEQYF. The chain combines TRBV29-1 with TRBJ2-7, with TRBD1 matching 7 bases. The germline V gene has CDR1 SQVTM and CDR2 ANQGSEA. The junction had 5 bases not matched to a gene; V was cut back by 7 bases and J by 5 bases. This CDR3 is 11 amino acids long.

The chain links TRBV10-3 to TRBJ2-5; tentative D call: TRBD2 (5 bases). CDR3 size: 13 residues. CDR1 is ENHRY, CDR2 SYGVKD, per germline. V was clipped by 6 bases and J by 1 base, with 9 bases between them. This chain's CDR3 is CAIRSGVQETQYF. CDR3 DNA: TGTGCCATCAGGTCCGGGGTCCAAGAGACCCAGTACTTC.

This clonotype was recorded a few times. V is TRBV14 and J is TRBJ1-2; 8 positions match TRBD1. The CDR3 loop spans 15 amino acids. Trimming took 5 bases from V and 4 from J; bases not matched to a gene: 9. Germline CDR1 SGHDN, CDR2 FVKESK. The CDR3 DNA reads as TGTGCCAGCAGCAATTCCAGACAGGGGTTCTATGGCTACACCTTC. It specifies CASSNSRQGFYGYTF.

This chain connects TRBV7-9 to TRBJ2-7; a weak D match, TRBD2 (5 bases). V was cut by 2 bases and J by 0 bases, with 11 bases left in between. The germline gives CDR1 SEHNR, CDR2 FQNEAQ (reference sequence). The CDR3 has 15 residues. Here the CDR3 DNA reads TGTGCCAGCAGCTTAAAGAAAGGAGGCTCCTACGAGCAGTACTTC. It yields the protein CASSLKKGGSYEQYF.

V and J are TRBV4-3 and TRBJ2-5, with 8 bases lining up with TRBD2. The CDR3 runs 15 residues. Germline V gene lookup returns CDR1 LGHNA and CDR2 YSLEER. J was trimmed by 4 bases and V by 4 bases; bases with no gene match: 8. The CDR3 region has the DNA TGCGCCAGCAGCCTAAATAGCGGGGCAGGAGAGACCCAGTACTTC. Translating gives CASSLNSGAGETQYF.

This clonotype has a count of ten or more. The chain is built from TRBV3-1 and TRBJ1-4, with D possibly being TRBD1 (6 bases). The length of the CDR3 is 14 residues. The V end was cut by 3 bases, the J end by 8 bases, with 13 bases between. Germline V lookup: CDR1 LGHDT, CDR2 YNNKEL (reference sequence). The CDR3 loop is CASSQGAQSEKLFF. For the CDR3, the DNA is TGTGCCAGCAGCCAGGGGGCTCAGTCCGAAAAACTGTTTTTT.

V and J are TRBV27 and TRBJ2-7, with 9 bases matching TRBD1. The ends lost 5 bases at V and 6 bases at J; junction bases unmatched: 2. The CDR3 length is 12 residues. Germline V gene lookup returns CDR1 MNHEY and CDR2 SMNVEV (reference sequence). Written as DNA, the CDR3 is TGTGCCAGCAGTCGGACAGGGGCCGAGCAGTACTTC. This translates into CASSRTGAEQYF.

The gene calls are TRBV19 and TRBJ2-5; the D gene is possibly TRBD2 (7 bases). CDR3 length: 14 residues. Looked up from germline, CDR1 is LNHDA and CDR2 is SQIVND (reference sequence). V was cut by 3 bases and J by 7 bases, with 15 bases left in between. CDR3 sequence: CASSIAGGGGTQYF. CDR3 sequence (DNA): TGTGCCAGTAGTATTGCTGGCGGGGGCGGGACCCAGTACTTC.

The V gene is TRBV12-5, the J gene TRBJ1-3; D is possibly TRBD1 (6 bases). This CDR3 has 14 residues. Trimming removed 6 bases from V and 0 bases from J, with 9 bases in between. Germline V gives CDR1 LGHNT, CDR2 FRNRAP. The CDR3 sequence is CASGRTASGNTIYF. CDR3 DNA sequence: TGTGCTAGTGGGCGGACAGCCTCTGGAAACACCATATATTTT.

The chain links TRBV20-1 to TRBJ1-2, with D possibly matching TRBD1 (5 bases). The CDR3 length is 14 residues. V was cut by 0 bases and J by 3 bases, with 11 bases left in between. In germline, CDR1 is DFQATT, CDR2 SNEGSKA (reference sequence). For the CDR3, the DNA is TGCAGTGCTAGAGAAGGGGTCAGGGACTATGGCTACACCTTC. It yields the protein CSAREGVRDYGYTF.

In its sample, this clonotype was seen many times. The V and J genes are TRBV5-1 and TRBJ2-3; D is perhaps TRBD1 or TRBD2 (7 bases each). The CDR3 totals 17 residues. Trimming stripped 0 bases from V and 3 bases from J, with 17 bases between. Germline values: CDR1 SGHRS, CDR2 YFSETQ. CDR3 DNA sequence: TGCGCCAGCAGCTTGGAGGGAGGGGGCAGGACGACAGATACGCAGTATTTT. It yields the protein CASSLEGGGRTTDTQYF.

V and J are TRBV28 and TRBJ1-2; D is undetermined. Germline V gene data show CDR1 as MDHEN and CDR2 as SYDVKM. Deletions cut 2 bases from V and 4 bases from J, with 14 bases between. The CDR3 loop spans 15 amino acids. CDR3 sequence: CASSLISARFYGYTF. CDR3 in DNA: TGTGCCAGCAGTTTAATATCCGCCAGGTTCTATGGCTACACCTTC.

This clonotype came up a few times. A clone one base away is much larger, so this may be a read error. This sequence joins TRBV3-1 and TRBJ2-1; tentative D call: TRBD2 (6 bases). Germline CDR1 reads LGHDT; CDR2 reads YNNKEL (reference sequence). CDR3 size: 17 residues. The ends were cut back, 7 bases at V and 4 bases at J, with 23 bases in the middle. The CDR3 here is CASIHRSGQGLYNEQFF. CDR3 in DNA: TGTGCCAGCATCCACCGAAGCGGGCAAGGATTGTACAATGAGCAGTTCTTC.

This chain uses TRBV12-3 or TRBV12-4 with TRBJ2-7; D remains ambiguous. Trimming cost V 5 bases and J 5 bases, with 16 bases left between them. The CDR3 is made up of 14 amino acids. The CDR3: CASSLSPVQDEQYF. The CDR3 DNA sequence: TGTGCCAGCAGTCTAAGCCCCGTTCAGGACGAGCAGTACTTC.

This clonotype has at least ten counts. This rearrangement joins TRBV3-1 to TRBJ2-7; 8 bases fit TRBD1. V shed 4 bases and J 2 bases; nucleotides not matched to a gene: 7. Germline V CDR1 and CDR2: LGHDT, YNNKEL (reference sequence). The CDR3 sequence is 15 residues long. CDR3 sequence: CASSRPGQGPYEQYF. The CDR3 nucleotides read TGTGCCAGCAGCCGACCCGGACAGGGCCCCTACGAGCAGTACTTC.

The CDR3 DNA is TGTGCCAGCAGCTTGAAGTGGGGGGGCTTCGGTGAGCAGTTCTTC. Its protein product is CASSLKWGGFGEQFF. This rearrangement joins TRBV7-2 to TRBJ2-1, with D perhaps matching TRBD2 (7 bases). Per germline, CDR1 SGHTA and CDR2 FQGNSA. The V end was cut by 3 bases, the J end by 9 bases, with 18 bases between. The CDR3 covers 15 residues.

This clonotype has just a few counts. The chain is built from TRBV7-8 and TRBJ2-2; 8 bases align to TRBD1. CDR3 length: 15 residues. Germline lookup yields CDR1 SGHVS and CDR2 FQNEAQ. V shed 5 bases and J 7 bases; nucleotides not matched to a gene: 9. The CDR3 loop reads CASSARTGLSGELFF. DNA for the CDR3: TGTGCCAGCAGCGCCCGGACAGGGTTGAGCGGGGAGCTGTTTTTT.

The CDR3 here is CASSGPGTGVGQPQHF. The CDR3, as DNA: TGTGCCAGCAGTGGACCCGGGACAGGGGTTGGTCAGCCCCAGCATTTT. The gene calls are TRBV6-1 and TRBJ1-5, with TRBD1 identical over 10 bases. Germline CDR1 MNHNS, CDR2 SASEGT. The CDR3 length is 16 residues. The ends lost 4 bases at V and 6 bases at J; junction bases unmatched: 9.

In its sample, this clonotype was seen many times. The chain carries TRBV5-6 and TRBJ1-5, with 8 bases that match TRBD1. The V gene end was trimmed by 4 bases and the J gene end by 6 bases; junction bases not matched to a gene: 6. Per the germline V gene, CDR1 is SGHDT and CDR2 is YYEEEE. The CDR3 covers 14 residues. This CDR3 reads CASSKQGGFQPQHF. CDR3 bases: TGTGCCAGCAGCAAACAGGGGGGATTTCAGCCCCAGCATTTT. The full variable domain, its missing parts supplied by reference TRBV5-6 and TRBJ1-5, is DAGVTQSPTHLIKTRGQQVTLRCSPKSGHDTVSWYQQALGQGPQFIFQYYEEEERQRGNFPDRFSGHQFPNYSSELNVNALLLGDSALYLCASSKQGGFQPQHFGDGTRLSIL.

Many counts were recorded for this clonotype. This chain connects TRBV6-1 to TRBJ2-5; 9 nucleotides align to TRBD1. Trimming took 5 bases from V and 5 from J; bases not matched to a gene: 9. Germline V gene sequence: CDR1 MNHNS, CDR2 SASEGT. CDR3 length: 15 residues. The CDR3: CASSPGQGDGETQYF. DNA of the CDR3: TGTGCCAGCAGTCCGGGACAGGGCGATGGGGAGACCCAGTACTTC.

Notes on this clonotype: An end of the junction does not agree with germline; a read error may underlie this. This chain uses TRBV20-1 with TRBJ1-5, with 8 nucleotides matching TRBD1. Per the germline V gene, CDR1 is DFQATT and CDR2 is SNEGSKA (reference sequence). CDR3 length: 15 residues. The CDR3 bases are TGCAGTGCCGTTCAGGGGGCCATTAGCAATCAGCCCCAGCCTTTT. It is translated as CSAVQGAISNQPQPF.